The rows below give T cell receptor beta chains drawn from one sample of a study of blood T cell repertoires in COVID-19. The data were produced by immunoSEQ multiplex PCR, yet TCRdb's version contains in-frame clones alone and is incomplete. The repertoire includes roughly 270,000 clones, roughly 85% of them detected once, and less than 6.5% sits in the top ten. The sequenced sample was peripheral blood. All receptors come from a man aged 50 or older with active or convalescent COVID-19. Each CDR3 is given without its conserved first and last residue. Only some rows state a clone size, as once, few, many or a class for expanded clones.

-	TRBV27	ASSLGGISYEQY
once	TRBV28	ASKSGHLYGYT
-	TRBV15	ATSRVIVGGGYGYT
-	TRBV7-8	ASSLESGGTMNTEAF
-	TRBV7-9	ASGGRGNTDTQY
-	TRBV18	ASSREVAGVQY
-	TRBV2	ASSEGQGFTEAF
-	TRBV5-1	ASRGVAGDTGELF
-	TRBV6-5	ASSLAGTHGETQY
-	TRBV25-1	ASSDVNRNTDTQY
-	TRBV6-2/TRBV6-3	ASSGRQINYGYT
-	TRBV6-1	ASSEVLMRDSYGYT
-	TRBV19	ASSIQASSNQPQH
-	TRBV19	ASSMGGIYQPQH
-	TRBV4-2	ASSLSGSGSSYEQY
-	TRBV10-3	AISGLGATEAF
-	TRBV29-1	SVVGTRGGSEQF
-	TRBV28	ASSPGQVTGELF
-	TRBV18	ASSPGSPPYEQY
-	TRBV12-2	ASRLDRGNTGELF
-	TRBV6-5	ASSYSVGRVPYEQY
-	TRBV24-1	ATSRQGRRGTDTQY
-	TRBV2	ASSAGQASGNTIY
-	TRBV5-1	ASSWTGDGNQPQH
few	TRBV19	ASSIVDEGRLAEAF
-	TRBV6-1	ASSEGLSGQGAYEQY
once	TRBV5-8	ASSLGQRGTEAF
once	TRBV5-1	ASSPDWTLSSYNEQF
-	TRBV2	ASRVGQTNTEAF
few	TRBV6-5	ASTRTSNTEAF
-	TRBV15	ATSRDQGDEQF
-	TRBV14	ASSQGGRVYYEQY
-	TRBV7-9	ASSLAGGRETQY
-	TRBV7-9	ASSGPSGGWEQY
-	TRBV6-1	ASSEVVSYSNQPQH
-	TRBV7-8	ASSLIAGTVYNEQF